These 8 T cell receptor beta chains were sequenced from one sample in a study of blood T cell repertoires in COVID-19. Some clones are missing from TCRdb's copy, which holds only in-frame ones; the method was immunoSEQ multiplex PCR. In the table there are some 150,000 clones, around 83% of which are singletons. Sequencing used peripheral blood. Receptors originate from a woman older than 75 in a cohort sampled during active or convalescent COVID-19.

A single count supports this clone. V gene TRBV30 combines with J gene TRBJ1-1, with D possibly being TRBD1 (5 bases). V was trimmed by 3 bases and J by 0 bases, leaving 11 bases between them. CDR3 length: 14 residues. Germline CDR1 GTSNPN, CDR2 SVGIG (reference sequence). The CDR3 sequence: CAWRDSPLNTEAFF. CDR3 sequence (DNA): TGTGCCTGGAGAGACAGTCCGTTGAACACTGAAGCTTTCTTT.

The gene calls are TRBV4-2 and TRBJ1-2; D might be TRBD1 (5 bases). The CDR3 sequence is 17 residues long. Germline-derived CDR1 and CDR2 are LGHNA and YNFKEQ. V was shortened by 1 base and J by 6 bases, with 21 bases between the two germline ends. CDR3 bases: TGTGCCAGCAGCCAAGTCCAGGGATTTACCCGGATCCATGGCTACACCTTC. This translates into CASSQVQGFTRIHGYTF.

V and J are TRBV6-2 or TRBV6-3 and TRBJ2-3, with TRBD2 as a possible D gene (6 bases). The V end lost 3 bases, the J end lost 1 base, and 14 bases lay between the germline ends. The CDR3 runs to 16 residues. CDR1 and CDR2 (germline): MNHEY, SVGEGT. CDR3 sequence reads: CASSYIAGPGTDTQYF. CDR3 nucleotide sequence: TGTGCCAGCAGTTATATTGCGGGACCCGGCACAGATACGCAGTATTTT.

The rearrangement uses TRBV4-3 and TRBJ2-1; 13 bases line up with TRBD2. The CDR3 extends over 15 amino acids. Looked up from germline, CDR1 is LGHNA and CDR2 is YSLEER. The V and J ends lost 2 bases and 8 bases, in that order; junction bases with no gene match: 3. CDR3 region: CASSQTGLAGDEQFF. CDR3 nucleotide sequence: TGCGCCAGCAGCCAAACAGGACTAGCGGGGGATGAGCAGTTCTTC.

The chain couples TRBV19 to TRBJ1-1; no clear D gene. CDR1 and CDR2 from the germline V gene are LNHDA and SQIVND (reference sequence). V lost 8 bases and J 0 bases, leaving 16 bases between the germline ends. The CDR3 totals 15 residues. The CDR3 region has the DNA TGTGCCAGTGTAATCGGAAGGAGAATGAACACTGAAGCTTTCTTT. It specifies CASVIGRRMNTEAFF.

The V and J genes are TRBV7-8 and TRBJ1-6, with TRBD1 matching over 7 bases. CDR3 length: 17 residues. The trim removed 5 bases at V and 7 bases at J, leaving 14 bases unmatched. CDR1 SGHVS and CDR2 FQNEAQ come from the germline V gene. The CDR3 loop is CASSIRPTGLGNSPLHF. CDR3 bases: TGTGCCAGCAGCATTAGGCCGACAGGGTTAGGAAATTCACCCCTCCACTTT.

J is TRBJ1-5 and V is TRBV6-5, with D possibly being TRBD1 (6 bases). CDR1 is MNHEY and CDR2 is SVGAGI in the germline V gene. Between the trimmed V and J ends, which lost 4 bases and 5 bases, there was a span of 12 bases. The CDR3 sequence is 14 residues long. CDR3 DNA sequence: TGTGCCAGCAGTTTGACGGACAGCCATCAGCCCCAGCATTTT. Protein product: CASSLTDSHQPQHF.

In its sample, this clone was seen a few times. The V gene is TRBV7-9, the J gene TRBJ2-7, with a possible D match to TRBD2 (6 bases). This CDR3 region has 15 residues. Germline assignment: CDR1 SEHNR and CDR2 FQNEAQ (reference sequence). The V gene lost 5 bases and the J gene lost 2 bases, with 16 bases spanning the gap. The CDR3: CASSGRQGRAYEQYF. The CDR3 coding sequence is TGTGCCAGCAGCGGGAGGCAAGGTAGAGCCTACGAGCAGTACTTC.